This TCR beta chain is from a study of Tregs in tolerant kidney transplant recipients. General study findings and limits: Biological reproducibility was not directly addressed in this study.

With respect to this clone: Its target is unknown.

Data came from immunoSEQ multiplex PCR; TCRdb stores just in-frame clones and leaves some out. The repertoire holds 20,000 to 25,000 clones, 81% seen once, with 25% in the top ten. Related graft donors supplied nonmyeloablative bone marrow transplants, and mixed chimerism was transient. Unstimulated regulatory T cells (CD4+CD25+CD127-), CD4+CD25- non-regulatory cells, CD4 and CD8 cells were FACS-sorted from thawed PBMCs. The specimen was CD8+ T cells from blood (PBMCs), collected 6 months after the transplant. The sequence was obtained from a human patient who received a combined kidney and bone marrow transplant. Some T cells may trace back to the graft donor.

CDR3 amino acids: CASTPGKSPGELFF. The CDR3 bases are TGTGCCAGCACCCCGGGGAAGTCGCCCGGGGAGCTGTTTTTT. The rearrangement uses TRBV2 and TRBJ2-2, with a weak D call TRBD2 (5 bases). V lost 7 bases to trimming and J lost 6 bases, with 15 bases between them. Germline V gene sequence: CDR1 SNHLY, CDR2 FYNNEI. This CDR3 has 14 amino acids. The full variable domain, in which reference TRBV2 and TRBJ2-2 provide the parts outside the CDR3, is EPEVTQTPSHQVTQMGQEVILRCVPISNHLYFYWYRQILGQKVEFLVSFYNNEISEKSEIFDDQFSVERPDGSNFTLKIRSTKLEDSAMYFCASTPGKSPGELFFGEGSRLTVL.